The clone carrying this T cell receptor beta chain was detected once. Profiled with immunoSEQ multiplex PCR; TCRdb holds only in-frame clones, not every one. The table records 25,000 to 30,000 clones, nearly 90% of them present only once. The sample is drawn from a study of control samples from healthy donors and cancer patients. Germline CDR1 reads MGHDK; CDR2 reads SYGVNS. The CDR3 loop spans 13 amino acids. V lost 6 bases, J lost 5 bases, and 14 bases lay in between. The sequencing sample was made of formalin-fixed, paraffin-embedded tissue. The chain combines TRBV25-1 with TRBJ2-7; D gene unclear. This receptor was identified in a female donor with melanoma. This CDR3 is CASRPPGPDEQYF. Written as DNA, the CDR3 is TGTGCCAGCAGGCCCCCCGGTCCTGACGAGCAGTACTTC.